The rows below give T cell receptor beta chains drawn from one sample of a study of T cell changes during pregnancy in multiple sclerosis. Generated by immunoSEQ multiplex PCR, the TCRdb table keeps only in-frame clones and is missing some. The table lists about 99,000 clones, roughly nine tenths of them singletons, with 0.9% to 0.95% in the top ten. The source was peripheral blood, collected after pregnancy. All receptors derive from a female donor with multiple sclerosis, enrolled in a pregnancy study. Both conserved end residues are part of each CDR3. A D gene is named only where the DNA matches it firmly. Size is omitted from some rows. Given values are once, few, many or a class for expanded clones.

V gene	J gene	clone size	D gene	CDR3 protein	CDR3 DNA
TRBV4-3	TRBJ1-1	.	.	CASSQEPRTGTEAFF	TGCGCCAGCAGCCAAGAGCCCAGGACGGGAACTGAAGCTTTCTTT
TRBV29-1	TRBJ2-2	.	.	CSVGTGTNTGELFF	TGCAGCGTTGGTACAGGGACGAACACCGGGGAGCTGTTTTTT
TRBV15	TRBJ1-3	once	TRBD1	CATSTTTGRRNTIYF	TGTGCCACCAGCACCACGACAGGGAGGAGAAACACCATATATTTT
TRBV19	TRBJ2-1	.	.	CASSPSGRATLPIGYNEQFF	TGTGCCAGTAGTCCGTCTGGCAGGGCAACACTACCTATCGGCTACAATGAGCAGTTCTTC
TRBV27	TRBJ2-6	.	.	CASSLENTDNSGANVLTF	TGTGCCAGCAGTTTAGAGAACACCGACAACTCTGGGGCCAACGTCCTGACTTTC
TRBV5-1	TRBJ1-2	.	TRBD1	CASSLSPGQGDYGYTF	TGCGCCAGCAGCCTGTCCCCGGGACAGGGGGACTATGGCTACACCTTC
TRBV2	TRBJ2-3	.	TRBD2	CASSTTSGGRGDTQYF	TGTGCCAGCAGTACGACTAGCGGGGGCCGAGGAGATACGCAGTATTTT
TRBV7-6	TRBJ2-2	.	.	CASSLDAGVYTGELFF	TGTGCCAGCAGCTTAGACGCAGGGGTTTACACCGGGGAGCTGTTTTTT
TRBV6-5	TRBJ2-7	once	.	CASSYAQEQYF	TGTGCCAGCAGTTACGCCCAGGAGCAGTACTTC
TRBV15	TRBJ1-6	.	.	CATSRQGASSPLHF	TGTGCCACCAGCAGACAGGGCGCGAGTTCACCCCTCCACTTT
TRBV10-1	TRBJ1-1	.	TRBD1	CASGTAEVGAFF	TGCGCCAGTGGGACAGCGGAGGTCGGAGCTTTCTTT
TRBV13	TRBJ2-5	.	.	CASSLGAGDNQETQYF	TGTGCCAGCAGCTTAGGGGCCGGGGACAATCAAGAGACCCAGTACTTC
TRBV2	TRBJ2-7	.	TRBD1	CASSAGTAVYEQYF	TGTGCCAGCAGTGCCGGGACAGCCGTCTACGAGCAGTACTTC
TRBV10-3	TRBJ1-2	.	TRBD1	CAISEGRRTGTYGYTF	TGTGCCATCAGTGAAGGTAGGCGGACAGGGACCTATGGCTACACCTTC
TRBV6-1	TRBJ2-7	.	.	CASESTETYEQYF	TGTGCCAGCGAGTCGACAGAGACCTACGAGCAGTACTTC
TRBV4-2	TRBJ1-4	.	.	CASSQGVRGDEKLFF	TGTGCCAGCAGCCAAGGAGTCAGGGGCGACGAAAAACTGTTTTTT
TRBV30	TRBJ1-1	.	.	CAWKVAGSMNTEAFF	TGTGCCTGGAAGGTCGCAGGGTCAATGAACACTGAAGCTTTCTTT
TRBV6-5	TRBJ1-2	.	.	CASSFEGGFKGYTF	TGTGCCAGCAGTTTTGAGGGAGGGTTTAAAGGCTACACCTTC
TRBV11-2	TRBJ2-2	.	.	CASSYSFTGELFF	TGTGCCAGCAGCTACTCCTTCACCGGGGAGCTGTTTTTT
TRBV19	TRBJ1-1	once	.	CASSWAGRTEAFF	TGTGCCAGTAGTTGGGCAGGGCGAACTGAAGCTTTCTTT
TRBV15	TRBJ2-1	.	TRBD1	CATGSGQGSYNEQFF	TGTGCCACCGGTTCTGGACAGGGATCCTACAATGAGCAGTTCTTC
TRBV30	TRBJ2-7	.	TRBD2	CAWRPRLADPYEQYF	TGTGCCTGGAGACCACGACTAGCGGACCCCTACGAGCAGTACTTC
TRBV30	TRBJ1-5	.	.	CAWSVGSNQPQHF	TGTGCCTGGAGTGTTGGCAGCAATCAGCCCCAGCATTTT
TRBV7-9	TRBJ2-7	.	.	CASSEYPGRREQYF	TGTGCCAGCAGCGAATATCCAGGGCGAAGGGAGCAGTACTTC
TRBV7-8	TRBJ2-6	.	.	CASSLGRTRGGANVLTF	TGTGCCAGCAGCTTAGGACGAACCAGAGGGGGGGCCAACGTCCTGACTTTC
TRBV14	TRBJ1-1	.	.	CASSHPRGTFSEAFF	TGTGCCAGCAGCCATCCCCGGGGAACATTCTCTGAAGCTTTCTTT
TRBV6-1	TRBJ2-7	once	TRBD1	CASRNTGGRYEQYF	TGTGCCAGCAGGAATACAGGGGGCCGCTACGAGCAGTACTTC
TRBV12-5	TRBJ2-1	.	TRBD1	CASGLGPGQGGNEQFF	TGTGCTAGTGGTTTGGGCCCGGGACAGGGAGGCAATGAGCAGTTCTTC
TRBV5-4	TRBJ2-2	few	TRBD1	CASSTRSGGLGELFF	TGTGCCAGCAGCACTCGCTCAGGGGGTTTAGGGGAGCTGTTTTTT
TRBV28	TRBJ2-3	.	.	CASSPGYWTDTQYF	TGTGCCAGCAGTCCAGGGTATTGGACAGATACGCAGTATTTT
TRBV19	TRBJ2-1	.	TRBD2	CASSIPETSGRSYNEQFF	TGTGCCAGTAGTATTCCCGAGACTAGCGGGAGAAGCTACAATGAGCAGTTCTTC
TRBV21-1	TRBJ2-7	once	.	CASSKRDRAYEQYF	TGTGCCAGCAGCAAACGGGACAGGGCCTACGAGCAGTACTTC
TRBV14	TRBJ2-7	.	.	CASSQVRGNEQYF	TGTGCCAGCAGCCAAGTCAGGGGAAACGAGCAGTACTTC
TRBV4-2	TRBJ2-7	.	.	CASSQDFQVGSYEQYF	TGTGCCAGCAGCCAAGATTTCCAGGTGGGCTCCTACGAGCAGTACTTC
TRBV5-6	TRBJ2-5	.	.	CASSLVRGGPETQYF	TGTGCCAGCAGCTTGGTAAGGGGGGGGCCGGAGACCCAGTACTTC
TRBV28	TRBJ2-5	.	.	CASSFYRDVETQYF	TGTGCCAGCAGTTTTTACAGGGATGTGGAGACCCAGTACTTC
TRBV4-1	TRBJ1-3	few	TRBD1	CASSQAPPGQGGNTIYF	TGCGCCAGCAGCCAAGCTCCACCGGGACAGGGCGGAAACACCATATATTTT
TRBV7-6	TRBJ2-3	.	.	CASSPGVGSTDTQYF	TGTGCCAGCAGCCCCGGGGTTGGGAGCACAGATACGCAGTATTTT
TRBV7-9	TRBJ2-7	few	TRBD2	CASSSTGGRNSDEQYF	TGTGCCAGCAGCTCCACCGGGGGGAGGAATTCGGACGAGCAGTACTTC
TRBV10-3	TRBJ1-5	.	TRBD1	CAISESPGQGTQPQHF	TGTGCCATCAGTGAGTCACCTGGACAGGGAACTCAGCCCCAGCATTTT
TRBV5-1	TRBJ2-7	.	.	CASSGGDRLPYEQYF	TGCGCCAGCAGCGGGGGTGACAGGCTACCCTACGAGCAGTACTTC
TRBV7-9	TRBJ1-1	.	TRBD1	CASSLYLGQGVGEAFF	TGTGCCAGCAGCTTATATTTGGGACAGGGGGTTGGTGAAGCTTTCTTT
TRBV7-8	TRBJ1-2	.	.	CASSSGTTYGYTF	TGTGCCAGCAGCTCCGGGACAACCTATGGCTACACCTTC
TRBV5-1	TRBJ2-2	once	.	CASSSEPRANTGELFF	TGCGCCAGCAGCTCCGAGCCCAGGGCAAACACCGGGGAGCTGTTTTTT
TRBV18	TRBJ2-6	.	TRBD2	CASSPNQRGGSGANVLTF	TGTGCCAGCTCACCAAATCAGCGGGGGGGCTCTGGGGCCAACGTCCTGACTTTC
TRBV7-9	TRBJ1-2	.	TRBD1	CASSPPGTENYGYTF	TGTGCCAGCAGCCCACCTGGGACAGAGAACTATGGCTACACCTTC
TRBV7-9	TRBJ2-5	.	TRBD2	CASSPEGRGEETQYF	TGTGCCAGCAGCCCTGAAGGGCGGGGGGAAGAGACCCAGTACTTC
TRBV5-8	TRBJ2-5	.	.	CASTSGGTYPRETQYF	TGTGCCAGCACCTCCGGGGGAACTTATCCCCGAGAGACCCAGTACTTC
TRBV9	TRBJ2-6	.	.	CASSSRWAGANVLTF	TGTGCCAGCAGCTCCCGATGGGCCGGGGCCAACGTCCTGACTTTC
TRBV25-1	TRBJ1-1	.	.	CASSLAGRSSTEAFF	TGTGCCAGCAGTTTGGCAGGGAGGTCGTCCACTGAAGCTTTCTTT